Below are 14 T cell receptor beta chains sequenced from a single sample in a study of blood T cell repertoires in COVID-19. The assay was immunoSEQ multiplex PCR, and TCRdb's table has in-frame clones only and misses some. The sample has about 300,000 clones, nearly 90% seen once. The sequenced sample was peripheral blood. The receptors were sampled from a woman in her 30s with COVID-19, enrolled during active disease.

This clone came up once. The chain combines TRBV9 with TRBJ2-7, with 8 bases matching TRBD2. Losses at the gene ends were 0 bases for V and 7 bases for J; bases not matched to a gene: 9. This CDR3 has 15 amino acids. Germline V lookup: CDR1 SGDLS, CDR2 YYNGEE. The CDR3 spells CASSVEAGGGWEQYF. CDR3 in DNA: TGTGCCAGCAGCGTAGAGGCGGGGGGAGGTTGGGAGCAGTACTTC.

This sequence joins TRBV28 and TRBJ2-1; 9 positions match TRBD1. The trim removed 7 bases at V and 4 bases at J, leaving 11 bases unmatched. The germline CDR1 and CDR2 sequences are MDHEN and SYDVKM. The CDR3 runs 16 residues. CDR3 sequence (DNA): TGTGCCAGCACTATGACGGGGACAGGGAAGTACAATGAGCAGTTCTTC. Encoded protein: CASTMTGTGKYNEQFF. Looking up the rest from reference TRBV28 and TRBJ2-1 gives the full variable domain: DVKVTQSSRYLVKRTGEKVFLECVQDMDHENMFWYRQDPGLGLRLIYFSYDVKMKEKGDIPEGYSVSREKKERFSLILESASTNQTSMYLCASTMTGTGKYNEQFFGPGTRLTVL.

The chain links TRBV5-5 to TRBJ1-2; D not resolved. Germline CDR1 is SGHKS and CDR2 is YYEKEE (reference sequence). The ends were cut back, 1 base at V and 6 bases at J, with 13 bases in the middle. The CDR3 runs to 14 residues. The CDR3 DNA sequence: TGTGCCAGCAGCTTGTTGAGGCAGCCCCATGGCTACACCTTC. Its protein product is CASSLLRQPHGYTF. Supplemented by reference TRBV5-5 and TRBJ1-2, the full variable domain reads DAGVTQSPTHLIKTRGQQVTLRCSPISGHKSVSWYQQVLGQGPQFIFQYYEKEERGRGNFPDRFSARQFPNYSSELNVNALLLGDSALYLCASSLLRQPHGYTFGSGTRLTVV.

This rearrangement joins TRBV6-5 to TRBJ1-1, with 10 bases aligning to TRBD1. Germline V gene data show CDR1 as MNHEY and CDR2 as SVGAGI. The CDR3 is 14 amino acids. The trim removed 7 bases at V and 3 bases at J, leaving 5 bases unmatched. CDR3 region: CASTYGQGDTEAFF. DNA for the CDR3: TGTGCCAGCACCTACGGACAGGGGGACACTGAAGCTTTCTTT.

The V gene is TRBV5-1, the J gene TRBJ1-1; 7 bases fit TRBD1. The CDR3 runs 14 residues. The V and J ends lost 3 bases and 0 bases, in that order; junction bases with no gene match: 2. The germline V gene has CDR1 SGHRS and CDR2 YFSETQ. The CDR3 reads CASSSGQMNTEAFF. The CDR3 DNA reads as TGCGCCAGCAGCTCGGGACAGATGAACACTGAAGCTTTCTTT.

This rearrangement joins TRBV5-5 to TRBJ1-6; a possible D gene is TRBD1 (5 bases). The germline gives CDR1 SGHKS, CDR2 YYEKEE (reference sequence). The CDR3 is 16 amino acids. Between the trimmed V and J ends, which lost 2 bases and 2 bases, there was a span of 11 bases. The CDR3 protein is CASSLQADAYNSPLHF. Written as DNA, the CDR3 is TGTGCCAGCAGCTTACAGGCGGACGCCTATAATTCACCCCTCCACTTT.

The rearrangement joins TRBV3-1 (or the pseudogene TRBV3-2) to TRBJ2-7; D is ambiguous. The CDR3 sequence is 11 residues long. V lost 3 bases to trimming and J lost 3 bases, with 3 bases between them. Germline values: CDR1 LGHDT, CDR2 YNNKEL (reference sequence). The CDR3 reads CASSHYYEQYF. The DNA of the CDR3 is TGTGCCAGCAGCCACTACTACGAGCAGTACTTC.

The chain has TRBV19 and TRBJ2-5, with 8 bases aligning to TRBD2. Per germline, CDR1 LNHDA and CDR2 SQIVND (reference sequence). The V gene end was trimmed by 3 bases and the J gene end by 5 bases; junction bases not matched to a gene: 8. The CDR3 extends over 15 amino acids. The CDR3 sequence is CASSILGGGVETQYF. CDR3 nucleotides: TGTGCCAGTAGTATTCTCGGGGGGGGCGTTGAGACCCAGTACTTC.

The chain couples TRBV5-8 to TRBJ1-2, with TRBD1 matching over 7 bases. The CDR3 length is 17 residues. Trimming took 3 bases from V and 2 from J; bases not matched to a gene: 13. Germline assignment: CDR1 SGHTS and CDR2 YDEGEE. The CDR3 here is CASSWGSRQGLNYGYTF. In DNA, the CDR3 is TGTGCCAGCAGCTGGGGGTCCCGACAGGGACTGAACTATGGCTACACCTTC.

This clone came up once. The chain combines TRBV4-2 with TRBJ1-4; 8 positions agree with TRBD1. CDR1 is LGHNA and CDR2 is YNFKEQ in the germline V gene. The CDR3 runs to 20 residues. Germline trimming cut 0 bases from V and 0 bases from J; bases unmatched to any gene: 12. The CDR3 reads CASSQDSGGRNVATNEKLFF. The CDR3 bases are TGTGCCAGCAGCCAAGATTCAGGGGGCCGGAATGTTGCAACTAATGAAAAACTGTTTTTT.

This clone turned up a few times. This chain links TRBV7-9 with TRBJ1-3; D not certain. CDR1 and CDR2 from the germline V gene are SEHNR and FQNEAQ (reference sequence). Trimming took off 3 bases at V and 0 bases at J, with 6 bases between the two ends. The CDR3 totals 14 residues. In nucleotides, the CDR3 is TGTGCCAGCAGCTTGAGTGTCTCTGGAAACACCATATATTTT. Its protein product is CASSLSVSGNTIYF.

This chain links TRBV4-2 with TRBJ1-2; D gene uncertain. The length of the CDR3 is 13 residues. Between the trimmed V and J ends, which lost 1 base and 4 bases, there was a span of 7 bases. Germline lookup yields CDR1 LGHNA and CDR2 YNFKEQ. In nucleotides, the CDR3 is TGTGCCAGCAGCCAAGGTGGCACCTATGGCTACACCTTC. This sequence encodes CASSQGGTYGYTF.

This clone was recorded only once. This chain uses TRBV27 with TRBJ1-1; 8 bases match TRBD1. The CDR3 has 14 residues. Germline lookup yields CDR1 MNHEY and CDR2 SMNVEV (reference sequence). With V trimmed by 4 bases and J by 3 bases, 4 bases remained unmatched. The CDR3 loop reads CASSSNRGDTEAFF. The CDR3 nucleotides are TGTGCCAGCAGTTCCAACAGGGGGGACACTGAAGCTTTCTTT.

This clone was seen only once. The chain has TRBV7-9 and TRBJ1-5; D is unresolved. Trimming shortened V by 1 base and J by 7 bases, and 14 bases separated the two germline ends. The CDR3 spans 15 residues. Germline CDR1 reads SEHNR; CDR2 reads FQNEAQ (reference sequence). The CDR3 protein is CASSLDPEAGQPQHF. The CDR3 DNA is TGTGCCAGCAGCTTAGACCCGGAGGCTGGACAGCCCCAGCATTTT.